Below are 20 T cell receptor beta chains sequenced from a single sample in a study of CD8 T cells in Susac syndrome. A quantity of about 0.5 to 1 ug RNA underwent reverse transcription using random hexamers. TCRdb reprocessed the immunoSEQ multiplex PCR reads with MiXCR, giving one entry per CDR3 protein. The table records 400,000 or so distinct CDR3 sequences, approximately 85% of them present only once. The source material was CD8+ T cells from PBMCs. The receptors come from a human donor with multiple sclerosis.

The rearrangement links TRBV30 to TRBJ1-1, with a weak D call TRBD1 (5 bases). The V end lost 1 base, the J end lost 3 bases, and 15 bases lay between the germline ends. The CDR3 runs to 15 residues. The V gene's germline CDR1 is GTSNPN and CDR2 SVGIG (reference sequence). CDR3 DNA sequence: TGTGCCTGGAGTGGATGGGGGGGGAAGGACACTGAAGCTTTCTTT. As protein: CAWSGWGGKDTEAFF.

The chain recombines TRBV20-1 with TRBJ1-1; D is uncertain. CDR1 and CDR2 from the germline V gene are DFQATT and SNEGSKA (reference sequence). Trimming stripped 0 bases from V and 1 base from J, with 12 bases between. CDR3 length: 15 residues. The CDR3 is CSARDSPRENTEAFF. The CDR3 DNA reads TGCAGTGCTAGAGATTCTCCTCGGGAGAACACTGAAGCTTTCTTT.

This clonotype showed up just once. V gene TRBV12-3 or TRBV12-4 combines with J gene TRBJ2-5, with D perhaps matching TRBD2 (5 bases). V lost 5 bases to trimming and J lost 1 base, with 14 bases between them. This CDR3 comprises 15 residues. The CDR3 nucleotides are TGTGCCAGCAGTCTTGGTGGGAGCGGCCAAGAGACCCAGTACTTC. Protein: CASSLGGSGQETQYF.

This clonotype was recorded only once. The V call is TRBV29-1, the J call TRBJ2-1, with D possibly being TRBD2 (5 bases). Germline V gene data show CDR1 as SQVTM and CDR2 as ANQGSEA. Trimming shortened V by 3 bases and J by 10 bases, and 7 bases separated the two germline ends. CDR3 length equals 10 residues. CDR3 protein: CSVEREEQFF. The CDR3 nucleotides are TGCAGCGTTGAGAGGGAGGAGCAGTTCTTC.

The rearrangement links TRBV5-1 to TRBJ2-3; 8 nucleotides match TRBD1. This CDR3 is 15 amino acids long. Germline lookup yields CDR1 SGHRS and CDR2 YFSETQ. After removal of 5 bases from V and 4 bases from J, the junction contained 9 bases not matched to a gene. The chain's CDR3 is CASSRMGQAADTQYF. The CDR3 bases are TGCGCCAGCAGTAGGATGGGACAGGCGGCAGATACGCAGTATTTT.

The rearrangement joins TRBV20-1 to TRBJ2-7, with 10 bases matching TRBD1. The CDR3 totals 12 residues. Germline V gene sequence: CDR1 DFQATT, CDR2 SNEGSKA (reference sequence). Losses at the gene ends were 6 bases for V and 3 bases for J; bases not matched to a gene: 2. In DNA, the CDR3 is TGCAGTGCCGGGACAGGGGACTACGAGCAGTACTTC. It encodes CSAGTGDYEQYF.

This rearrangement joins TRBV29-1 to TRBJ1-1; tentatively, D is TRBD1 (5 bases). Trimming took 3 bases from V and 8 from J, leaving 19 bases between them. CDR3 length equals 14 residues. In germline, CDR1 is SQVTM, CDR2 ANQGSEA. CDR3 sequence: CSVDESPLGVEAFF. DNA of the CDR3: TGCAGCGTTGACGAGTCCCCCTTAGGGGTCGAAGCTTTCTTT. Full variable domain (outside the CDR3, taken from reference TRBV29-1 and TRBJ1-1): SAVISQKPSRDICQRGTSLTIQCQVDSQVTMMFWYRQQPGQSLTLIATANQGSEATYESGFVIDKFPISRPNLTFSTLTVSNMSPEDSSIYLCSVDESPLGVEAFFGQGTRLTVV.

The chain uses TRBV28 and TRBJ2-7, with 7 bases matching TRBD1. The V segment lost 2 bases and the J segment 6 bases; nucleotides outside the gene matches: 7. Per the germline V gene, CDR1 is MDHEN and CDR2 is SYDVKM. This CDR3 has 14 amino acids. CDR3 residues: CASSLRITGVEQYF. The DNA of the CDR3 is TGTGCCAGCAGTTTAAGAATAACAGGGGTCGAGCAGTACTTC.

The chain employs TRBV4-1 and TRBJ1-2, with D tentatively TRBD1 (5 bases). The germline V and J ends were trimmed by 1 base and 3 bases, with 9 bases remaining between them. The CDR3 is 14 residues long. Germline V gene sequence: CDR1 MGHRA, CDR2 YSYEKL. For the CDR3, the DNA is TGCGCCAGCAGCCAAGGGGGCTGGGACTATGGCTACACCTTC. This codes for CASSQGGWDYGYTF.

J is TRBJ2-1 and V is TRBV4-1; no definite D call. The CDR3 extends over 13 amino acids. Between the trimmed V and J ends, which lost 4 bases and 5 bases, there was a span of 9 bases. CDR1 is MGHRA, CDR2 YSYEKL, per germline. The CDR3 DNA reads TGCGCCAGCAGCCCTGAAACCAACAATGAGCAGTTCTTC. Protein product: CASSPETNNEQFF.

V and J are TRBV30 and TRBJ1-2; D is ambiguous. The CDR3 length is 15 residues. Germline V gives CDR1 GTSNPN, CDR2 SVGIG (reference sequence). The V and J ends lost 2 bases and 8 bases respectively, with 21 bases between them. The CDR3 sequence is CAWSTQSRVIWGYTF. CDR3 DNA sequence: TGTGCCTGGAGTACCCAATCAAGGGTTATTTGGGGCTACACCTTC.

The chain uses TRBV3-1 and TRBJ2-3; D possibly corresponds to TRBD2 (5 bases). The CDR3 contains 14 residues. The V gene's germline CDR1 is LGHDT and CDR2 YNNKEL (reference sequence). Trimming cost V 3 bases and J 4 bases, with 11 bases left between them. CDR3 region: CASSHEGRADTQYF. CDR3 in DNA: TGTGCCAGCAGCCATGAGGGCCGGGCAGATACGCAGTATTTT.

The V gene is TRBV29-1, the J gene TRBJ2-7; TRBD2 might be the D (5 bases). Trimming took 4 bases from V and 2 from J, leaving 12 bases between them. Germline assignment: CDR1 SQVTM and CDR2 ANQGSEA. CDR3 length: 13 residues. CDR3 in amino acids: CSVGGDGTYEQYF. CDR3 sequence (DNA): TGCAGCGTTGGGGGAGATGGGACCTACGAGCAGTACTTC.

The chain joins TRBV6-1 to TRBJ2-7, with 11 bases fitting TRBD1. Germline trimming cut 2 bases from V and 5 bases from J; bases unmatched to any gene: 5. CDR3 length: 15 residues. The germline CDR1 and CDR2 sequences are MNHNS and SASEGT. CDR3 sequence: CASSEWGTGGDEQYF. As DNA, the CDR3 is TGTGCCAGCAGTGAATGGGGGACAGGGGGGGACGAGCAGTACTTC.

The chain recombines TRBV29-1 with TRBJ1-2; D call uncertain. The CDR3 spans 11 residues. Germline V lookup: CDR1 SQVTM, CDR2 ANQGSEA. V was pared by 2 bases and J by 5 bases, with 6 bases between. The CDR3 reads CSVERSYGYTF. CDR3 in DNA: TGCAGCGTTGAAAGGAGTTATGGCTACACCTTC.

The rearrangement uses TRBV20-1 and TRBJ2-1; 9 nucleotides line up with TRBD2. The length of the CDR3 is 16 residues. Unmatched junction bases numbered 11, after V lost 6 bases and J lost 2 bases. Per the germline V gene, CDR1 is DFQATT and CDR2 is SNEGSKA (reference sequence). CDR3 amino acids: CSAEARTSEAYNEQFF. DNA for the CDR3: TGCAGTGCAGAAGCCCGGACTAGCGAGGCCTACAATGAGCAGTTCTTC.

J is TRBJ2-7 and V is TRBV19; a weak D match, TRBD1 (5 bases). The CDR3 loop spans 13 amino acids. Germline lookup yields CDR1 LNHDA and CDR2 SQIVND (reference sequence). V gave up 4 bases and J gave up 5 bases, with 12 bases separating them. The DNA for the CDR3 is TGTGCCAGTAGTACGTTTCAGGGTAACGAGCAGTACTTC. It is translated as CASSTFQGNEQYF.

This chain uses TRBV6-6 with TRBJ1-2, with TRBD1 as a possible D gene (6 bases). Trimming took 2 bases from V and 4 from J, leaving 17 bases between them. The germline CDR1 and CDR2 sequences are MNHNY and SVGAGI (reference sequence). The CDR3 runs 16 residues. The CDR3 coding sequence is TGTGCCAGCAGTTACCTAGGACAGCGGGACATCTATGGCTACACCTTC. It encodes CASSYLGQRDIYGYTF.

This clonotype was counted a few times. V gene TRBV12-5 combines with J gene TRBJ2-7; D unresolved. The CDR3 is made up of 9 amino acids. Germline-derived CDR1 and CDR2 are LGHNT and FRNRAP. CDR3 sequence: CALLYEQYF. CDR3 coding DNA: TGTGCATTGTTATACGAGCAGTACTTC.

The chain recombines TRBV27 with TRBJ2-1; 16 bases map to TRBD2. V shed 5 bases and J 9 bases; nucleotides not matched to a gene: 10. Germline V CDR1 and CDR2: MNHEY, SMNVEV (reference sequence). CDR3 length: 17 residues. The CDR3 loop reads CASSLSGTSGRGAEQFF. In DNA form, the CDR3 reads TGTGCCAGCAGTCTCTCCGGGACTAGCGGGAGGGGCGCTGAGCAGTTCTTC.